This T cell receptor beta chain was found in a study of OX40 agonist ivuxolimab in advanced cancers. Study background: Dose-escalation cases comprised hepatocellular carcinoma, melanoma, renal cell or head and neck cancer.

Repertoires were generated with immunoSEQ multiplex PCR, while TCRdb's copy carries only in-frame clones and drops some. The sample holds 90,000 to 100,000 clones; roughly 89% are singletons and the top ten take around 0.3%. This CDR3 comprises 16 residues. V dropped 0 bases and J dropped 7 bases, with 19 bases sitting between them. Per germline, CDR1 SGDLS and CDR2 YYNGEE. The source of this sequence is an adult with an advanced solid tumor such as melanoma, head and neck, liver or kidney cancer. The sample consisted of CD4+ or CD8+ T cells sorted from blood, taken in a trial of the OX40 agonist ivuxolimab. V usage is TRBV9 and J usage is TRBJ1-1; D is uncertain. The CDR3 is CASSVDPGGSSSEAFF. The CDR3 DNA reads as TGTGCCAGCAGCGTAGATCCGGGTGGGAGTAGTAGTGAAGCTTTCTTT.